This is a list of T cell receptor beta chains from one sample in a study of tissue T cells after allogeneic stem cell transplantation. The method was immunoSEQ multiplex PCR; TCRdb's version includes in-frame clones alone and lacks a portion of them. The table has about 26,000 clones, about 90% seen once; the top ten hold more than 1.5%. This sample comprised blood, obtained before transplantation. The receptors come from a male donor older than 55 who later had graft-versus-host disease after an allogeneic stem cell transplant. Both conserved end residues are part of each CDR3. The D gene is left open where the match is weak. Clone size is given for some rows only: seen once, a few or many times, or a class if the clone is expanded.

D: -
J: TRBJ2-2
V: TRBV12-3/TRBV12-4
size: -
DNA: TGTGCCAGCGGGATTACATACGGGGAGCTGTTTTTT
CDR3: CASGITYGELFF

D: -
J: TRBJ1-1
V: TRBV5-6
size: -
DNA: TGTGCCAGCAGCTTAGGGACCGTGAACACTGAAGCTTTCTTT
CDR3: CASSLGTVNTEAFF

D: TRBD2
J: TRBJ2-5
V: TRBV15
size: -
DNA: TGTGCCACCAGCAGAGATTTAGGGAGGGCCAGCGGCCTTGAAGAGACCCAGTACTTC
CDR3: CATSRDLGRASGLEETQYF

D: TRBD1
J: TRBJ2-7
V: TRBV5-4
size: -
DNA: TGTGCCAGCAGCTGGGACAGGGTCTACGAGCAGTACTTC
CDR3: CASSWDRVYEQYF

D: -
J: TRBJ1-1
V: TRBV29-1
size: -
DNA: TGCAGCGTTGGCCGGGCTCTCGGAGCTTTCTTT
CDR3: CSVGRALGAFF

D: TRBD1
J: TRBJ1-2
V: TRBV3-1/TRBV3-2
size: few
DNA: TGTGCCAGCAGCCCTCGAAGGCTAGGTCGGGGACAGCTCGTTTATGGCTACACCTTC
CDR3: CASSPRRLGRGQLVYGYTF

D: -
J: TRBJ1-5
V: TRBV19
size: -
DNA: TGTGCCAGTAGTACCGGACAGCTTAATCAGCCCCAGCATTTT
CDR3: CASSTGQLNQPQHF

D: -
J: TRBJ2-2
V: TRBV5-4
size: -
DNA: TGTGCCAGCAGCCTCCAAAACACCGGGGAGCTGTTTTTT
CDR3: CASSLQNTGELFF

D: -
J: TRBJ2-5
V: TRBV30
size: -
DNA: TGTGCCTGGAGCGCATTGCACACTCGGGGCAGGGGAGAGACCCAGTACTTC
CDR3: CAWSALHTRGRGETQYF

D: TRBD1
J: TRBJ1-1
V: TRBV6-6
size: -
DNA: TGTGCCAGCAGTTGCGGATTGGGACAGGGGAACACTGAAGCTTTCTTT
CDR3: CASSCGLGQGNTEAFF

D: -
J: TRBJ2-4
V: TRBV19
size: -
DNA: TGTGCCAGTAGTATAGGACGAACGCTAGGCAAAAACATTCAGTACTTC
CDR3: CASSIGRTLGKNIQYF

D: -
J: TRBJ1-3
V: TRBV5-1
size: -
DNA: TGCGCCAGCAGCCGGGGACACTCTGGAAACACCATATATTTT
CDR3: CASSRGHSGNTIYF

D: TRBD2
J: TRBJ2-5
V: TRBV11-2
size: -
DNA: TGTGCCAGCAGTCCCCTCGGCGGGGGGTTCGGAGAGACCCAGTACTTC
CDR3: CASSPLGGGFGETQYF

D: TRBD2
J: TRBJ2-1
V: TRBV4-1
size: -
DNA: TGCGCCAGCAGCCGCGGACTAGCGGGCTCCGGCGAGCAGTTCTTC
CDR3: CASSRGLAGSGEQFF

D: -
J: TRBJ2-5
V: TRBV11-2
size: -
DNA: TGTGCCAGCAGCCCCCCCGGTTTGGTACAAGAGACCCAGTACTTC
CDR3: CASSPPGLVQETQYF

D: -
J: TRBJ1-1
V: TRBV5-1
size: -
DNA: TGCGCCAGCAGCTCGGACAGTGCGAACACTGAAGCTTTCTTT
CDR3: CASSSDSANTEAFF

D: TRBD2
J: TRBJ2-5
V: TRBV30
size: -
DNA: TGTGCCTGGAGTGTAGCGGGGGGGCGTGAGACCCAGTACTTC
CDR3: CAWSVAGGRETQYF

D: -
J: TRBJ1-6
V: TRBV28
size: -
DNA: TGTGCCAGCAACCCCCCGGGGGGAAGGCGTTCACCCCTCCACTTT
CDR3: CASNPPGGRRSPLHF

D: TRBD1
J: TRBJ1-1
V: TRBV7-9
size: -
DNA: TGTGCCAGCAGCTCCTTGGGACAGGTGAACACTGAAGCTTTCTTT
CDR3: CASSSLGQVNTEAFF

D: -
J: TRBJ2-5
V: TRBV12-3/TRBV12-4
size: -
DNA: TGTGCCAGCAGCCCCGGACTACAAGAGACCCAGTACTTC
CDR3: CASSPGLQETQYF

D: -
J: TRBJ1-4
V: TRBV29-1
size: once
DNA: TGCAGCGTTGATCTCGGGGGTGTTGGTGAAAAACTGTTTTTT
CDR3: CSVDLGGVGEKLFF

D: -
J: TRBJ2-1
V: TRBV7-9
size: once
DNA: TGTGCCAGCAGCTACGAGGTCCCCCATGAGCAGTTCTTC
CDR3: CASSYEVPHEQFF

D: TRBD1
J: TRBJ1-2
V: TRBV5-1
size: -
DNA: TGCGCCAGCAGCTTGGACCGGACAGGGCCCGCCGCTGGCTACACCTTC
CDR3: CASSLDRTGPAAGYTF

D: -
J: TRBJ2-7
V: TRBV7-8
size: once
DNA: TGTGCCAGCAGCTTCTCGACTAGTGCGGGGCGGAGACAATTCTACGAGCAGTACTTC
CDR3: CASSFSTSAGRRQFYEQYF

D: -
J: TRBJ2-1
V: TRBV7-2
size: -
DNA: TGTGCCAGCAGCTTAAAAAAAGGGCCCGGCGATGAGCAGTTCTTC
CDR3: CASSLKKGPGDEQFF

D: -
J: TRBJ2-3
V: TRBV19
size: -
DNA: TGTGCCAGTAGTAATACGGGAGAAGTTACAGATACGCAGTATTTT
CDR3: CASSNTGEVTDTQYF

D: -
J: TRBJ2-5
V: TRBV10-3
size: -
DNA: TGTGCCATCAGTGAGTCGAAGGGGACGGGGGAGACCCAGTACTTC
CDR3: CAISESKGTGETQYF

D: -
J: TRBJ2-7
V: TRBV9
size: once
DNA: TGTGCCAGCAGCGCCGGGGGTACCTACGAGCAGTACTTC
CDR3: CASSAGGTYEQYF

D: -
J: TRBJ1-2
V: TRBV5-6
size: once
DNA: TGTGCCAGCAGCTTGTGGTCCGGGAGCAACTATGGCTACACCTTC
CDR3: CASSLWSGSNYGYTF

D: -
J: TRBJ1-6
V: TRBV19
size: -
DNA: TGTGCCAGTAGTATATTCATGGACGGGAGTATGCCCCTCCACTTT
CDR3: CASSIFMDGSMPLHF

D: TRBD1
J: TRBJ1-2
V: TRBV6-1
size: -
DNA: TGTGCCAGCAGTGAAGCGGGCTCGACAGGGGGCATTTTGAGAGGCTACACCTTC
CDR3: CASSEAGSTGGILRGYTF

D: -
J: TRBJ2-5
V: TRBV7-2
size: once
DNA: TGTGCCAGCAGCTTAGGATTTAGAGGAATAGAGACCCAGTACTTC
CDR3: CASSLGFRGIETQYF

D: -
J: TRBJ1-1
V: TRBV12-3/TRBV12-4
size: once
DNA: TGTGCCAGCAGACAGGGAGGGAACACTGAAGCTTTCTTT
CDR3: CASRQGGNTEAFF

D: -
J: TRBJ2-7
V: TRBV3-1/TRBV3-2
size: -
DNA: TGTGCCAGCAGCCACGTAGTAGTCTCCTACGAGCAGTACTTC
CDR3: CASSHVVVSYEQYF

D: TRBD2
J: TRBJ2-1
V: TRBV3-1/TRBV3-2
size: -
DNA: TGTGCCAGCAGCCAAGGAAGCCTAGCGGACAATGAGCAGTTCTTC
CDR3: CASSQGSLADNEQFF

D: TRBD2
J: TRBJ2-7
V: TRBV18
size: once
DNA: TGTGCCAGCTCACCCGGGCCGGGAGGCTACGAGCAGTACTTC
CDR3: CASSPGPGGYEQYF

D: -
J: TRBJ1-1
V: TRBV6-5
size: once
DNA: TGTGCCAGCAGCCCACCCGGACGTCCAGCTTTCTTT
CDR3: CASSPPGRPAFF

D: -
J: TRBJ2-2
V: TRBV5-4
size: -
DNA: TGTGCCAGCAGCTCGGGCATGGGCAGGGAGCTGTTTTTT
CDR3: CASSSGMGRELFF

D: -
J: TRBJ2-3
V: TRBV18
size: -
DNA: TGTGCCAGCTCACCGAGTGTAGGTAGGAAGTTCACAGATACGCAGTATTTT
CDR3: CASSPSVGRKFTDTQYF

D: -
J: TRBJ1-5
V: TRBV3-1/TRBV3-2
size: -
DNA: TGTGCCAGCAGCCAAGTTGGAACAGGGCCCCAGCATTTT
CDR3: CASSQVGTGPQHF

D: TRBD1
J: TRBJ1-1
V: TRBV6-4
size: -
DNA: TGTGCCAGCAGAGACAGGGACACAAAGAACACTGAAGCTTTCTTT
CDR3: CASRDRDTKNTEAFF

D: -
J: TRBJ2-7
V: TRBV27
size: -
DNA: TGTGCCAGCAGTTTAGGCTGGCTCTACGAGCAGTACTTC
CDR3: CASSLGWLYEQYF

D: -
J: TRBJ2-5
V: TRBV5-4
size: -
DNA: TGTGCCAGCAGCTTCCCCCTCGGTCGAGAGACCCAGTACTTC
CDR3: CASSFPLGRETQYF

D: TRBD1
J: TRBJ1-6
V: TRBV27
size: -
DNA: TGTGCCAGCAGTTTACCGGGGACAGGGTTTCGTTCACCCCTCCACTTT
CDR3: CASSLPGTGFRSPLHF

D: TRBD1
J: TRBJ1-6
V: TRBV6-5
size: -
DNA: TGTGCCAGCAGTAAGACAGGGCCAAATTCACCCCTCCACTTT
CDR3: CASSKTGPNSPLHF

D: -
J: TRBJ2-7
V: TRBV6-5
size: -
DNA: TGTGCCAGCAGTTACTCGAATTCCGGATGGGGGGAGCAGTACTTC
CDR3: CASSYSNSGWGEQYF

D: -
J: TRBJ2-3
V: TRBV5-1
size: -
DNA: TGCGCCAGCAGCCCCCGACAGGACACAGATACGCAGTATTTT
CDR3: CASSPRQDTDTQYF

D: TRBD2
J: TRBJ2-1
V: TRBV3-1/TRBV3-2
size: -
DNA: TGTGCCAGCAGCCGACTAGCGGGGGGGAGGGATGAGCAGTTCTTC
CDR3: CASSRLAGGRDEQFF

D: -
J: TRBJ2-6
V: TRBV5-1
size: -
DNA: TGCGCCAGCAGCTTGGCCGACATCTCTTCTGGGGCCAACGTCCTGACTTTC
CDR3: CASSLADISSGANVLTF

D: -
J: TRBJ2-5
V: TRBV12-5
size: once
DNA: TGTGCTAGTGGTTTGGTATCGGGACCAGAGACCCAGTACTTC
CDR3: CASGLVSGPETQYF

D: -
J: TRBJ1-4
V: TRBV10-2
size: -
DNA: TGCGCCAGCAGTCCCCAGGGGGAAAAACTGTTTTTT
CDR3: CASSPQGEKLFF

D: TRBD1
J: TRBJ2-1
V: TRBV5-1
size: -
DNA: TGCGCCAGCAGCCGAACATGGGGACAGGGTTACAATGAGCAGTTCTTC
CDR3: CASSRTWGQGYNEQFF

D: -
J: TRBJ2-1
V: TRBV28
size: -
DNA: TGTGCCAGCAAAATAGGGACTCCCTTCCATGAGCAGTTCTTC
CDR3: CASKIGTPFHEQFF